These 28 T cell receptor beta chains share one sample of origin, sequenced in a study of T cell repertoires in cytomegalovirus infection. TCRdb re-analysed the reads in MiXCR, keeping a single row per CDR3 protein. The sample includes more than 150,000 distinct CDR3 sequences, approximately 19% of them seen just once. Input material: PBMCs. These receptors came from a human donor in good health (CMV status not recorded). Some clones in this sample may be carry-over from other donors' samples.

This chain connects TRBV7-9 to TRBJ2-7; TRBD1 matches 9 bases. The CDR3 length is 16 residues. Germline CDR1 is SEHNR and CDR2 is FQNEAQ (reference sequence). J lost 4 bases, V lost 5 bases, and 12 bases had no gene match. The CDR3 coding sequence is TGTGCCAGCAGCGTATCCCCCGGGACAGGGTTGTACGAGCAGTACTTC. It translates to CASSVSPGTGLYEQYF.

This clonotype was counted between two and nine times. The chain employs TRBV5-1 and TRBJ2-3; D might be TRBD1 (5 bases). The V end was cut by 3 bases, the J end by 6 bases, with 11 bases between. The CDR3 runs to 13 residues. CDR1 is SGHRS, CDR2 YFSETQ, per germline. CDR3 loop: CASSSLGQDTQYF. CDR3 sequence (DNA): TGCGCCAGCAGCTCTTTGGGGCAGGATACGCAGTATTTT.

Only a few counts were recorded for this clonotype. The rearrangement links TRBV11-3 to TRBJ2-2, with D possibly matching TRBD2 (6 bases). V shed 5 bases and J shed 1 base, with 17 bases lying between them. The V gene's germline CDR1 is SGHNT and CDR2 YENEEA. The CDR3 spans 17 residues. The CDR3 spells CASSKRPSVRNTGELFF. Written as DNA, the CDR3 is TGTGCCAGCAGCAAACGCCCTAGCGTACGGAACACCGGGGAGCTGTTTTTT.

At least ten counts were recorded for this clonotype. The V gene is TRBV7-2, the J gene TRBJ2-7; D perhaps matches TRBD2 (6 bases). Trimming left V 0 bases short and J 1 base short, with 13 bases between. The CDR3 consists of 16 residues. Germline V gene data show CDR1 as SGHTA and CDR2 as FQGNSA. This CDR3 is CASSLAIWGRSYEQYF. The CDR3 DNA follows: TGTGCCAGCAGCTTAGCTATCTGGGGGAGGTCCTACGAGCAGTACTTC.

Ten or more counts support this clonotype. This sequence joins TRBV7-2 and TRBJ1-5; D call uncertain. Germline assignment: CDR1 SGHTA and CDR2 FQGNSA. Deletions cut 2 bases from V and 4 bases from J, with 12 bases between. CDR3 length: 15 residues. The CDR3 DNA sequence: TGTGCCAGCAGCTTAACGGACTCCAAAAATCAGCCCCAGCATTTT. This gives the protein CASSLTDSKNQPQHF.

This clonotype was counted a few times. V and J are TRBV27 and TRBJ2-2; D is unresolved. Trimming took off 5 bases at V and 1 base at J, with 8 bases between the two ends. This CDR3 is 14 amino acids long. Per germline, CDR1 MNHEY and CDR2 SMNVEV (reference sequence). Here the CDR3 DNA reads TGTGCCAGCAGTGAACTGAGGAACACCGGGGAGCTGTTTTTT. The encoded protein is CASSELRNTGELFF.

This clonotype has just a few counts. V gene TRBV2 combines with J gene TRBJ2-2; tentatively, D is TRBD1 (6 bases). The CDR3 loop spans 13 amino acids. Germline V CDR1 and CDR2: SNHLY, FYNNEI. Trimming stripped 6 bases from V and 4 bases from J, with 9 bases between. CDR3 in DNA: TGTGCCAGCAGGGGGGCGAGCACCGGGGAGCTGTTTTTT. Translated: CASRGASTGELFF. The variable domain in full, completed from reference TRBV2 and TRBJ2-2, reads EPEVTQTPSHQVTQMGQEVILRCVPISNHLYFYWYRQILGQKVEFLVSFYNNEISEKSEIFDDQFSVERPDGSNFTLKIRSTKLEDSAMYFCASRGASTGELFFGEGSRLTVL.

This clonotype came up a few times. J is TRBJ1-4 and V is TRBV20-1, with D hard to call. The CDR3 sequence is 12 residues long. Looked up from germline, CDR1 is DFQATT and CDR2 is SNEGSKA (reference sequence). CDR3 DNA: TGCAGCGTAGGACGGCAAAATGAAAAACTGTTTTTT. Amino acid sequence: CSVGRQNEKLFF.

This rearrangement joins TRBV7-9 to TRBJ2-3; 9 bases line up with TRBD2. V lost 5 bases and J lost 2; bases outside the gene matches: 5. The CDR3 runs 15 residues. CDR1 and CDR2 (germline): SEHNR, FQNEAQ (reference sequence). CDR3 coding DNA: TGTGCCAGCAGCACGACTAGCGGAATCACAGATACGCAGTATTTT. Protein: CASSTTSGITDTQYF.

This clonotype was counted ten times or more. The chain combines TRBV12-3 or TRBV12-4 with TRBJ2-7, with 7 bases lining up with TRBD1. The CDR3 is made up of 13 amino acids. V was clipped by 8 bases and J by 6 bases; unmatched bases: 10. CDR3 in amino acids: CASGQNDRVEQYF. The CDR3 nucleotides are TGTGCCAGCGGACAAAACGACAGGGTCGAGCAGTACTTC.

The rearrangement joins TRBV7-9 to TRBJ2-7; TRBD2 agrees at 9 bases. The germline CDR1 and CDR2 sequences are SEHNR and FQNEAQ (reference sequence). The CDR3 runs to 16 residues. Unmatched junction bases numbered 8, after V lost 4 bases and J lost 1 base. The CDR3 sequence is CASSSLETSGSYEQYF. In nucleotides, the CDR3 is TGTGCCAGCAGCTCGCTTGAGACTAGCGGTTCCTACGAGCAGTACTTC.

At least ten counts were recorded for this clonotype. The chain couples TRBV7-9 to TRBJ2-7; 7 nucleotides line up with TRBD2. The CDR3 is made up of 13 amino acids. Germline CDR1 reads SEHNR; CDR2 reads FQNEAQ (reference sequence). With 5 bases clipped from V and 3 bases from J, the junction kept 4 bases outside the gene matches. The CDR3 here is CASSDGLDYEQYF. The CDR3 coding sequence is TGTGCCAGCAGCGATGGACTAGACTACGAGCAGTACTTC.

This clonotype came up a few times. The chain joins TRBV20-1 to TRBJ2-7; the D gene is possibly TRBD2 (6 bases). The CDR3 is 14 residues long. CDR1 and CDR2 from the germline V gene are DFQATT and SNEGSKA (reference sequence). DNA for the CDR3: TGCGCGGCCGTGGAGGGAGGAAACGGCTACGAGCAGTACTTC. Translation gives CAAVEGGNGYEQYF.

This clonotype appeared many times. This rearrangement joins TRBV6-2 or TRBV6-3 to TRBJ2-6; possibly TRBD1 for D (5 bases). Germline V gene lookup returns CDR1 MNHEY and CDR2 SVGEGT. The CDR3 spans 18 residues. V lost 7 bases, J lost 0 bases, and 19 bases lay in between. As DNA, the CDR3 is TGTGCCAGCATCGCCTTGGGTCTCGGACACTCTGGGGCCAACGTCCTGACTTTC. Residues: CASIALGLGHSGANVLTF.

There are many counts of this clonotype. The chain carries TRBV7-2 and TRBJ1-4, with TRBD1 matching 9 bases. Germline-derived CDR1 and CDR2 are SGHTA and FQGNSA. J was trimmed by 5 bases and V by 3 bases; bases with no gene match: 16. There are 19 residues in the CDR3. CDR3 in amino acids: CASSLWTGAGAWRNEKLFF. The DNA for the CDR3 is TGTGCCAGCAGCTTGTGGACAGGGGCGGGCGCCTGGAGAAATGAAAAACTGTTTTTT. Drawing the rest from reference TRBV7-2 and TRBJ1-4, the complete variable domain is GAGVSQSPSNKVTEKGKDVELRCDPISGHTALYWYRQSLGQGLEFLIYFQGNSAPDKSGLPSDRFSAERTGGSVSTLTIQRTQQEDSAVYLCASSLWTGAGAWRNEKLFFGSGTQLSVL.

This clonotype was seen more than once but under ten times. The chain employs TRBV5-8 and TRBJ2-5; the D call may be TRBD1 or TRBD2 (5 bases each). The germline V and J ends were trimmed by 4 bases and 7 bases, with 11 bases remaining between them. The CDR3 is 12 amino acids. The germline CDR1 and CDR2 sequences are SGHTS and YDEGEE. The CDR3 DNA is TGTGCCAGCAGCCTCCCTGGGGGGACCCAGTACTTC. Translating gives CASSLPGGTQYF.

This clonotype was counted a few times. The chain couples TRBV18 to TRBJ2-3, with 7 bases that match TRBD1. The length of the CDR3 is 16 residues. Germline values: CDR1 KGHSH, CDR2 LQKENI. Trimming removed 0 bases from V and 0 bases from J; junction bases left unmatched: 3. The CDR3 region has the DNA TGTGCCAGCTCACCACCGGACAGGCGTAGCACAGATACGCAGTATTTT. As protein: CASSPPDRRSTDTQYF.

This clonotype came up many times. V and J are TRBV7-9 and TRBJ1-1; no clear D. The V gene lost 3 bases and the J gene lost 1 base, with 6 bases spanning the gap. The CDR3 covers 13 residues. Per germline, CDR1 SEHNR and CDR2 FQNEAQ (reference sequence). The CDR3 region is CASSFQENTEAFF. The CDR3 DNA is TGTGCCAGCAGCTTTCAGGAGAACACTGAAGCTTTCTTT.

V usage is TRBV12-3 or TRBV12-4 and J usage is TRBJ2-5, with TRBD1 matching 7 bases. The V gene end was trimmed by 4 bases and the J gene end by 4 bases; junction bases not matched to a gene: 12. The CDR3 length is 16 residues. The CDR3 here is CASSSFARGIGETQYF. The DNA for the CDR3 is TGTGCCAGCAGTTCGTTTGCCAGGGGGATAGGAGAGACCCAGTACTTC.

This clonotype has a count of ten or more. CDR3 region: CASSGIGPNQPQHF. The CDR3 coding sequence is TGTGCCAGCAGCGGTATCGGACCGAACCAGCCCCAGCATTTT. The chain recombines TRBV7-9 with TRBJ1-5; D ambiguous. The CDR3 totals 14 residues. Between the trimmed V and J ends, which lost 5 bases and 7 bases, there was a span of 15 bases. Germline-derived CDR1 and CDR2 are SEHNR and FQNEAQ (reference sequence). Together with reference TRBV7-9 and TRBJ1-5, the CDR3 gives the full variable domain: DTGVSQNPRHKITKRGQNVTFRCDPISEHNRLYWYRQTLGQGPEFLTYFQNEAQLEKSRLLSDRFSAERPKGSFSTLEIQRTEQGDSAMYLCASSGIGPNQPQHFGDGTRLSIL.

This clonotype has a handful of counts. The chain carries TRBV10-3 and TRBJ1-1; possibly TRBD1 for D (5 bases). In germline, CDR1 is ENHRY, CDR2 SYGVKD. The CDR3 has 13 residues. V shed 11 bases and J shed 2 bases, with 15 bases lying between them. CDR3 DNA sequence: TGTGCCGTCGCTGGACAAATCAACACTGAAGCTTTCTTT. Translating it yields CAVAGQINTEAFF.

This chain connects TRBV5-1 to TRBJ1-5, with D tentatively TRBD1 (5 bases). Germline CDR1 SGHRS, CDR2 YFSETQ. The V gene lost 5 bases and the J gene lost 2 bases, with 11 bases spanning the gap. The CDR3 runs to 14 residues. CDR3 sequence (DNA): TGCGCCAGCAGTCAAGGGGAGGGCAATCAGCCCCAGCATTTT. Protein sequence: CASSQGEGNQPQHF. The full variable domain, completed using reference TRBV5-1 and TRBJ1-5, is KAGVTQTPRYLIKTRGQQVTLSCSPISGHRSVSWYQQTPGQGLQFLFEYFSETQRNKGNFPGRFSGRQFSNSRSEMNVSTLELGDSALYLCASSQGEGNQPQHFGDGTRLSIL.

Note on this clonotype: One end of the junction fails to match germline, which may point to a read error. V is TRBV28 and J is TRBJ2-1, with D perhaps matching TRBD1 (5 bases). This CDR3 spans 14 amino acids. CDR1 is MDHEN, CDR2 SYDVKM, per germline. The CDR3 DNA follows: TGTGCCCGCAGTCCCGAACACAGGCCTGGTGAGCAGTTCTTC. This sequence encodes CARSPEHRPGEQFF.

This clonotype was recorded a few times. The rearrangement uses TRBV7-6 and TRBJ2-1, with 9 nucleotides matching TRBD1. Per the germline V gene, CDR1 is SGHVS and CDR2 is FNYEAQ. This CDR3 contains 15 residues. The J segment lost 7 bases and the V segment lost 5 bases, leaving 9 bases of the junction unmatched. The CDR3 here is CASSQTGGARNEQFF. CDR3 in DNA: TGTGCCAGCAGCCAGACAGGGGGTGCTAGGAATGAGCAGTTCTTC. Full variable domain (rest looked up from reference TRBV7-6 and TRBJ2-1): GAGVSQSPRYKVTKRGQDVALRCDPISGHVSLYWYRQALGQGPEFLTYFNYEAQQDKSGLPNDRFSAERPEGSISTLTIQRTEQRDSAMYRCASSQTGGARNEQFFGPGTRLTVL.

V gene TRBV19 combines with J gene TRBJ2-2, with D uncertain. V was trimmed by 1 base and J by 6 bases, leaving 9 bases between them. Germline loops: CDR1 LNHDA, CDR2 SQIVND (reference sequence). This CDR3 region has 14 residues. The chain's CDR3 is CASSIARVAGELFF. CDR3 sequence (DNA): TGTGCCAGTAGTATAGCCCGGGTGGCCGGGGAGCTGTTTTTT.

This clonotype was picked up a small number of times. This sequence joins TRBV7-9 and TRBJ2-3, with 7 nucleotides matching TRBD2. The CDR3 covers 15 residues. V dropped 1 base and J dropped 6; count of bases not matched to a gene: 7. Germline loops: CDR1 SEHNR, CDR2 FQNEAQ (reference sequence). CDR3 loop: CASSLVAAGTDTQYF. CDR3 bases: TGTGCCAGCAGCTTAGTAGCAGCGGGGACGGATACGCAGTATTTT. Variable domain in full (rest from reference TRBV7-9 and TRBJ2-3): DTGVSQNPRHKITKRGQNVTFRCDPISEHNRLYWYRQTLGQGPEFLTYFQNEAQLEKSRLLSDRFSAERPKGSFSTLEIQRTEQGDSAMYLCASSLVAAGTDTQYFGPGTRLTVL.

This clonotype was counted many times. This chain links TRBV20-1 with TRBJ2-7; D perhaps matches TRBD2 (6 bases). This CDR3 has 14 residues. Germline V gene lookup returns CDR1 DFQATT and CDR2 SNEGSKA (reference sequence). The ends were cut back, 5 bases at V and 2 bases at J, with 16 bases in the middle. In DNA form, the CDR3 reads TGCAGTGCTCCGCAGGTGCGGGGAACCTACGAGCAGTACTTC. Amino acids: CSAPQVRGTYEQYF.

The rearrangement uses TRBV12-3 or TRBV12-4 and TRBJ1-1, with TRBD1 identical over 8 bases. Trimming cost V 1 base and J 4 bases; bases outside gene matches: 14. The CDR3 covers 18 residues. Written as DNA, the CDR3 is TGTGCCAGCAGTTTAGGTGGGACAGGTTTTAGGGGGAGCACTGAAGCTTTCTTT. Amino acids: CASSLGGTGFRGSTEAFF.